This T cell receptor (beta chain) was recorded in a study of blood T cells in healthy people across ages. A second PCR of 7 to 11 cycles used a sample-barcoded 5' primer and a J-beta primer mix. Each CDR3 protein is one row after TCRdb ran MiXCR on the 5' RACE reads. The sample records about 700,000 distinct CDR3 sequences, less than 40% being singletons. This clonotype was recorded at least ten times. Its antigen is unknown. With 1 base clipped from V and 4 bases from J, the junction kept 14 bases outside the gene matches. Germline-derived CDR1 and CDR2 are SGHVS and FNYEAQ. CDR3 length: 18 residues. Study results and caveats: Both higher diversity and more naive CD4+ cells marked long-lived donors when set against aged donors.

The material sequenced was blood. J is TRBJ2-3 and V is TRBV7-6; 7 bases map to TRBD2. The TCR comes from an elderly woman in good health. The CDR3 sequence is CASSLVVGTKLIPDTQYF. The CDR3 coding sequence is TGTGCCAGCAGCTTAGTAGTGGGGACTAAACTAATCCCAGATACGCAGTATTTT.